This T cell receptor beta chain was obtained from a study of blood T cell repertoires in COVID-19. Study in general: Sources were T cells, B-cell-depleted T cells, or PBMCs; the material itself was cDNA or gDNA.

The CDR3 length is 18 residues. Trimming removed 5 bases from V and 2 bases from J; junction bases left unmatched: 9. CDR1 and CDR2 (germline): SGHVS, FNYEAQ. Original data processing: Reference gene primer amplification gave estimated nucleated cell counts. Clones were read by immunoSEQ multiplex PCR, and TCRdb kept only the in-frame ones, dropping some. For V, J and clone size, that table is used; D and trimming come from the DNA. The sample consists of roughly 390,000 clones, around 85% of them appearing once. This clone has a handful of counts. This receptor was identified in a woman aged 18-29 years with acute or convalescent COVID-19. V usage is TRBV7-6 and J usage is TRBJ1-4; 12 nucleotides match TRBD1. Sequencing was done on a sample of peripheral blood. CDR3 sequence reads: CASSKGTGGAATNEKLFF. The CDR3, as DNA: TGTGCCAGCAGCAAAGGGACAGGGGGCGCGGCGACTAATGAAAAACTGTTTTTT.